This T cell receptor beta chain emerged from a study of blood T cells in healthy people across ages. This clonotype has a handful of counts. Antigen: not known. With a J-beta primer mix and a sample-barcoded 5' primer, a second PCR ran roughly 6 to 11 cycles. Tags on each cDNA molecule came from a template-switch adaptor with 12 random nucleotides. TCRdb recomputed calls from the 5' RACE reads with MiXCR, one row per CDR3 protein. The sample includes some 1,000,000 distinct CDR3 sequences, around 25% of them seen just once. Between the trimmed V and J ends, which lost 3 bases and 3 bases, there was a span of 4 bases. Germline V CDR1 and CDR2: SQVTM, ANQGSEA. The CDR3 spans 11 residues. Findings of the study overall: Long-lived donors exceeded aged donors in naive CD4+ cells and diversity.

The same sample was also studied in work on T cells of mothers and their children. That paper adds: Sample barcodes and 2-4 random nucleotides were added by the M1S primer of the second PCR.

The rearrangement uses TRBV29-1 and TRBJ2-3; D remains ambiguous. This TCR was recovered from a girl aged 2 to 10 in good health. The sequenced sample was blood. CDR3 bases: TGCAGCGTTGATTTTACAGATACGCAGTATTTT. This codes for CSVDFTDTQYF.